The 20 T cell receptor beta chains below were found in one sample sequenced in a study of shared clonotypes between healthy human individuals (dated by TCRdb to the early 2020s). The library was produced with the immunoSEQ multiplex PCR assay. TCRdb's version of the immuneACCESS table is confined to in-frame rearrangements and falls short of the full clone set. An unresolved V gene accounts for under half of the shortfall where checked; the remainder is of unknown origin. For this sample the table gives about 1.1 million clones, of which roughly 80% were detected only once. The top ten hold 0.89% of the sample. What was sequenced was memory CD4+ T cells from PBMCs. The label giving this sample's cell subset or site can be read as: CD45RA-negative fraction. All receptors derive from a man aged 18-30 years in good health. Some clones in this sample may be carry-over from other donors' samples.

The chain uses TRBV4-3 and TRBJ2-1; D unresolved. The V gene's germline CDR1 is LGHNA and CDR2 YSLEER. The CDR3 is 12 amino acids. V lost 0 bases and J lost 10, with 7 bases in between. For the CDR3, the DNA is TGCGCCAGCAGCCAAGAAAATGGCGAGCAGTTCTTC. Translating it yields CASSQENGEQFF.

The V and J genes are TRBV28 and TRBJ1-1, with D hard to call. Germline CDR1 reads MDHEN; CDR2 reads SYDVKM. The CDR3 is 15 residues long. Trimming left V 3 bases short and J 0 bases short, with 11 bases between. The DNA of the CDR3 is TGTGCCAGCAGTTTGGGCGGTATAATGAACACTGAAGCTTTCTTT. It is translated as CASSLGGIMNTEAFF.

This clone was counted between two and nine times. The chain links TRBV5-1 to TRBJ1-2; 7 bases line up with TRBD1. This CDR3 has 13 residues. The J segment lost 3 bases and the V segment lost 7 bases, leaving 6 bases of the junction unmatched. Germline lookup yields CDR1 SGHRS and CDR2 YFSETQ. Written as DNA, the CDR3 is TGCGCCAGCGGACTAACAGGGGACTATGGCTACACCTTC. This codes for CASGLTGDYGYTF.

This chain joins TRBV5-1 and TRBJ2-3, with D perhaps matching TRBD2 (6 bases). Germline V CDR1 and CDR2: SGHRS, YFSETQ. The V end lost 0 bases, the J end lost 0 bases, and 14 bases lay between the germline ends. This CDR3 contains 17 residues. CDR3 protein: CASSLGLTGTSTDTQYF. CDR3 coding DNA: TGCGCCAGCAGCTTGGGCCTGACGGGGACTAGCACAGATACGCAGTATTTT. Based on the CDR3 plus reference TRBV5-1 and TRBJ2-3, the full variable domain is KAGVTQTPRYLIKTRGQQVTLSCSPISGHRSVSWYQQTPGQGLQFLFEYFSETQRNKGNFPGRFSGRQFSNSRSEMNVSTLELGDSALYLCASSLGLTGTSTDTQYFGPGTRLTVL.

In its sample, this clone was seen once. The V gene is TRBV30, the J gene TRBJ1-5; 10 positions agree with TRBD1. Germline-derived CDR1 and CDR2 are GTSNPN and SVGIG (reference sequence). The length of the CDR3 is 14 residues. V was pared by 3 bases and J by 7 bases, with 6 bases of the junction left unmatched. The CDR3 spells CAWSRTGGMQPQHF. As DNA, the CDR3 is TGTGCCTGGAGCCGGACAGGGGGAATGCAGCCCCAGCATTTT.

The V gene is TRBV11-2, the J gene TRBJ1-2; TRBD1 matches 7 bases. The junction had 6 bases not matched to a gene; V was cut back by 2 bases and J by 9 bases. The CDR3 totals 13 residues. CDR1 is SGHAT, CDR2 FQNNGV, per germline. CDR3 coding DNA: TGTGCCAGCAGCTTAAACGACAGGGTGAGCTACACCTTC. Protein: CASSLNDRVSYTF.

CDR3 in amino acids: CASHPRQGVNNQPQHF. CDR3 nucleotide sequence: TGTGCCAGCCACCCACGACAGGGGGTGAACAATCAGCCCCAGCATTTT. V usage is TRBV7-8 and J usage is TRBJ1-5; TRBD1 matches at 9 bases. Unmatched junction bases numbered 11, after V lost 8 bases and J lost 3 bases. Germline values: CDR1 SGHVS, CDR2 FQNEAQ. The CDR3 extends over 16 amino acids. The full variable domain, rest sourced from reference TRBV7-8 and TRBJ1-5, is GAGVSQSPRYKVAKRGQDVALRCDPISGHVSLFWYQQALGQGPEFLTYFQNEAQLDKSGLPSDRFFAERPEGSVSTLKIQRTQQEDSAVYLCASHPRQGVNNQPQHFGDGTRLSIL.

This clone has a single count. The chain employs TRBV2 and TRBJ2-2; 7 bases are a match to TRBD2. Germline trimming cut 7 bases from V and 5 bases from J; bases unmatched to any gene: 7. The CDR3 loop spans 14 amino acids. In germline, CDR1 is SNHLY, CDR2 FYNNEI. The CDR3: CASKASGGTGELFF. The CDR3 DNA reads TGTGCCAGCAAGGCTAGCGGAGGAACCGGGGAGCTGTTTTTT.

V gene TRBV5-1 combines with J gene TRBJ2-1; the match to TRBD2 covers 14 bases. V gave up 0 bases and J gave up 6 bases; unmatched junction bases: 2. CDR1 and CDR2 (germline): SGHRS, YFSETQ. The CDR3 contains 16 residues. The CDR3 reads CASSLEGTSGGNEQFF. The CDR3 region has the DNA TGCGCCAGCAGCTTGGAGGGGACTAGCGGGGGCAATGAGCAGTTCTTC.

This clone was found once. This chain connects TRBV5-1 to TRBJ2-7; TRBD2 might be the D (5 bases). Trimming left V 0 bases short and J 1 base short, with 14 bases between. The CDR3 is 16 residues long. Germline CDR1 SGHRS, CDR2 YFSETQ. CDR3 sequence reads: CASSLGPSGRSYEQYF. DNA of the CDR3: TGCGCCAGCAGCTTGGGACCCAGCGGAAGATCCTACGAGCAGTACTTC.

V is TRBV28 and J is TRBJ2-1, with D perhaps matching TRBD1 or TRBD2 (7 bases each). Germline V CDR1 and CDR2: MDHEN, SYDVKM. Trimming removed 3 bases from V and 4 bases from J, with 13 bases in between. The CDR3 contains 15 residues. This CDR3 reads CASSLGGGRYNEQFF. The CDR3 region has the DNA TGTGCCAGCAGTTTGGGAGGGGGCAGGTACAATGAGCAGTTCTTC.

This clone appeared a few times. The chain employs TRBV19 and TRBJ2-5, with a weak D call TRBD1 (6 bases). CDR1 is LNHDA and CDR2 is SQIVND in the germline V gene (reference sequence). V was shortened by 3 bases and J by 3 bases, with 17 bases between the two germline ends. The CDR3 totals 16 residues. The CDR3 reads CASSISSAGAKETQYF. CDR3 nucleotides: TGTGCCAGTAGTATTTCCTCCGCAGGGGCTAAAGAGACCCAGTACTTC.

V gene TRBV5-1 combines with J gene TRBJ2-2; D is perhaps TRBD1 or TRBD2 (6 bases each). Germline V gene lookup returns CDR1 SGHRS and CDR2 YFSETQ. CDR3 length: 18 residues. V was pared by 4 bases and J by 1 base, with 20 bases between. The CDR3 spells CASSLYPAGHKNTGELFF. Written as DNA, the CDR3 is TGCGCCAGCAGCCTGTACCCCGCGGGACACAAGAACACCGGGGAGCTGTTTTTT.

This chain uses TRBV29-1 with TRBJ2-7; D gene uncertain. This CDR3 contains 13 residues. Per the germline V gene, CDR1 is SQVTM and CDR2 is ANQGSEA. The V end was cut by 6 bases, the J end by 0 bases, with 12 bases between. The CDR3 DNA is TGCAGCGTCATTCCGTTGTCCTCCTACGAGCAGTACTTC. As protein: CSVIPLSSYEQYF.

The chain uses TRBV7-9 and TRBJ1-4, with no clear D. The CDR3 has 13 amino acids. Germline CDR1 SEHNR, CDR2 FQNEAQ (reference sequence). Between the trimmed V and J ends, which lost 2 bases and 7 bases, there was a span of 8 bases. The CDR3 DNA follows: TGTGCCAGCAGCTTATCTGTCGGTGAAAAACTGTTTTTT. As protein: CASSLSVGEKLFF.

The chain recombines TRBV2 with TRBJ1-3; 7 bases are a match to TRBD1. The junction had 4 bases not matched to a gene; V was cut back by 2 bases and J by 3 bases. The CDR3 runs to 15 residues. Germline V lookup: CDR1 SNHLY, CDR2 FYNNEI. CDR3 sequence: CASSERSGGGNTIYF. CDR3 nucleotide sequence: TGTGCCAGCAGTGAAAGGTCAGGGGGTGGAAACACCATATATTTT.

About this clone: This same CDR3 is encoded by further DNA sequences in the sample. This chain links TRBV7-3 with TRBJ2-7, with TRBD1 as a possible D gene (6 bases). Trimming cost V 3 bases and J 4 bases, with 13 bases left between them. The CDR3 extends over 14 amino acids. Germline CDR1 and CDR2: SGHTA and FQGTGA. CDR3 bases: TGTGCCAGCAGCTTGGGGGCAGGGTCGTACGAGCAGTACTTC. Translated: CASSLGAGSYEQYF.

The chain carries TRBV7-9 and TRBJ2-7; D gene uncertain. Germline assignment: CDR1 SEHNR and CDR2 FQNEAQ (reference sequence). The V and J ends lost 3 bases and 5 bases respectively, with 14 bases between them. The CDR3 is made up of 14 amino acids. The CDR3 sequence: CASSFRLPPNEQYF. CDR3 DNA: TGTGCCAGCAGCTTCAGACTCCCTCCGAACGAGCAGTACTTC.

V and J are TRBV30 and TRBJ2-1; D tentatively reads TRBD1 or TRBD2 (7 bases each). The V gene's germline CDR1 is GTSNPN and CDR2 SVGIG (reference sequence). The ends were cut back, 0 bases at V and 0 bases at J, with 27 bases in the middle. The CDR3 loop spans 21 amino acids. CDR3 region: CAWSVIRPGGNRGFSYNEQFF. The CDR3 DNA reads TGTGCCTGGAGTGTAATACGCCCGGGGGGCAACAGGGGTTTCTCCTACAATGAGCAGTTCTTC. The whole variable domain, filled in from reference TRBV30 and TRBJ2-1, reads SQTIHQWPATLVQPVGSPLSLECTVEGTSNPNLYWYRQAAGRGLQLLFYSVGIGQISSEVPQNLSASRPQDRQFILSSKKLLLSDSGFYLCAWSVIRPGGNRGFSYNEQFFGPGTRLTVL.

The genes are TRBV4-3 and TRBJ2-5, with 9 bases aligning to TRBD2. This CDR3 comprises 15 residues. Germline assignment: CDR1 LGHNA and CDR2 YSLEER. The V and J ends lost 8 bases and 5 bases, in that order; junction bases with no gene match: 12. CDR3 sequence: CASGARREGAETQYF. CDR3 nucleotides: TGCGCCAGCGGAGCCCGGCGGGAGGGGGCCGAGACCCAGTACTTC.